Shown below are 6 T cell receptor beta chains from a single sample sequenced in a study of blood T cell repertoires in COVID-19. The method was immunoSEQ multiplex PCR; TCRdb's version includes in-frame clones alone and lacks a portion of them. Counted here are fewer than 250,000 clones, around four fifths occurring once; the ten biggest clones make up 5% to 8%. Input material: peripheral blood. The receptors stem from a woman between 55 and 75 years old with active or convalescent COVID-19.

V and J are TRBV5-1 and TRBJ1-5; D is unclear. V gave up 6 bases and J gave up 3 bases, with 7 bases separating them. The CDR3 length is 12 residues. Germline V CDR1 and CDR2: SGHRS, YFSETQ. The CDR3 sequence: CASNGFNQPQHF. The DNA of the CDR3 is TGCGCCAGCAACGGTTTCAATCAGCCCCAGCATTTT.

The CDR3 spells CASSLGGLAAHTQYF. In DNA, the CDR3 is TGTGCCAGCAGCTTGGGAGGACTAGCCGCTCATACGCAGTATTTT. V and J are TRBV11-3 and TRBJ2-3; 8 bases map to TRBD2. The trim removed 3 bases at V and 7 bases at J, leaving 9 bases unmatched. CDR3 size: 15 residues. Looked up from germline, CDR1 is SGHNT and CDR2 is YENEEA.

CDR3 in amino acids: CASVDFGEAFF. The CDR3 region has the DNA TGTGCCAGCGTGGACTTCGGTGAAGCTTTCTTT. J is TRBJ1-1 and V is TRBV2; no definite D call. Deletions cut 8 bases from V and 7 bases from J, with 11 bases between. The germline V gene has CDR1 SNHLY and CDR2 FYNNEI. CDR3 length: 11 residues. The full variable domain, completed using reference TRBV2 and TRBJ1-1, is EPEVTQTPSHQVTQMGQEVILRCVPISNHLYFYWYRQILGQKVEFLVSFYNNEISEKSEIFDDQFSVERPDGSNFTLKIRSTKLEDSAMYFCASVDFGEAFFGQGTRLTVV.

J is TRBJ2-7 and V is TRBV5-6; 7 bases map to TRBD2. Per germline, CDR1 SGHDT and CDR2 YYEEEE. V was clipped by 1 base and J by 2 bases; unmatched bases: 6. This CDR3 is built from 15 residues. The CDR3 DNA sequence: TGTGCCAGCAGCTTGTTTCTTCGGGGGGCCTACGAGCAGTACTTC. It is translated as CASSLFLRGAYEQYF.

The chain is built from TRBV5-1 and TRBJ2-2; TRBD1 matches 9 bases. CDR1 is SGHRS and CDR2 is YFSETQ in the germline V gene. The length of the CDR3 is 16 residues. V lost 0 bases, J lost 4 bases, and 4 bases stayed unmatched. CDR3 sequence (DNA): TGCGCCAGCAGCTTGGAGGGGACAGGGAGCACCGGGGAGCTGTTTTTT. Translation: CASSLEGTGSTGELFF.

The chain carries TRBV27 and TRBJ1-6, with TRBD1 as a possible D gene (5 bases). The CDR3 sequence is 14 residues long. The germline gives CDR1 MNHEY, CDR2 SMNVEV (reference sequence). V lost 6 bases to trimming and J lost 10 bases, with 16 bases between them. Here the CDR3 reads CASRRGGVNSPLHF. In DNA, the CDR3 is TGTGCCAGCAGACGGGGAGGGGTCAACTCACCCCTCCACTTT.